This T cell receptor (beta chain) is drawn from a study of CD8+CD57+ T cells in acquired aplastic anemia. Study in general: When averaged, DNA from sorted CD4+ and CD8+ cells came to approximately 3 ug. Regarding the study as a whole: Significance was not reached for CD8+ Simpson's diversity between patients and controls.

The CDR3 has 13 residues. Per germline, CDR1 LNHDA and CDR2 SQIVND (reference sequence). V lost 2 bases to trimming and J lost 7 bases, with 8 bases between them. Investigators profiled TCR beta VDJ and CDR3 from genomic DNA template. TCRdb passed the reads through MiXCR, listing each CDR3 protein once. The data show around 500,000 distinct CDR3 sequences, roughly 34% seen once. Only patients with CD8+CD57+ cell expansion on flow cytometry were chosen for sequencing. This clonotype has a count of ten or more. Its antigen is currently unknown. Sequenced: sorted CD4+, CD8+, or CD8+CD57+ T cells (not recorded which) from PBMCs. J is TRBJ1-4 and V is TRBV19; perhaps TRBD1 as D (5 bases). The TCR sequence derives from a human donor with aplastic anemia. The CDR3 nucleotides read TGTGCCAGTAGTATACAGGGTCGTGAAAAACTGTTTTTT. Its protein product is CASSIQGREKLFF.